Following are 24 T cell receptor beta chains from one sample sequenced in a study of shared clonotypes between healthy human individuals (dated by TCRdb to 2018 to 2021). The library was prepared using the immunoSEQ multiplex PCR assay. The table was pulled from immuneACCESS by TCRdb, which kept in-frame rearrangements only. Such tables lose some clones; where checked, under half of the loss comes from unresolved V genes, and the rest has no known cause. The sample table shows 2 million to 2.5 million clones, and roughly 95% are seen once. 0.1% to 0.15% of the sample belongs to the ten largest clones. Sample: naive CD4+ T cells sorted from blood. According to the study, the label for this sample's cell subset or site signals: CD45RA+ positively selected. The receptors stem from a man aged 18-30 years in good health.

This chain links TRBV14 with TRBJ2-7; D might be TRBD2 (6 bases). Trimming left V 4 bases short and J 4 bases short, with 23 bases between. Germline V gene lookup returns CDR1 SGHDN and CDR2 FVKESK. The CDR3 sequence is 17 residues long. DNA for the CDR3: TGTGCCAGCAGCCCAGACGGACCGGCGGGCGGGATGTACGAGCAGTACTTC. Protein product: CASSPDGPAGGMYEQYF.

For this clone: The sample has other DNA sequences that encode this CDR3 too. This sequence joins TRBV30 and TRBJ2-7; 7 bases are shared with TRBD2. This CDR3 spans 12 amino acids. CDR1 is GTSNPN and CDR2 is SVGIG in the germline V gene (reference sequence). V lost 3 bases, J lost 1 base, and 0 bases stayed unmatched. The CDR3 nucleotides are TGTGCCTGGAGGGGGGGGTCCTACGAGCAGTACTTC. It specifies CAWRGGSYEQYF.

The V call is TRBV5-4, the J call TRBJ1-1; TRBD1 aligns across 7 bases. V shed 3 bases, J shed 3 bases, and the junction held 5 bases outside the gene matches. The CDR3 runs to 14 residues. Germline lookup yields CDR1 SGHNT and CDR2 YYREEE (reference sequence). CDR3 sequence (DNA): TGTGCCAGCAGCTATACCGGGACAGACACTGAAGCTTTCTTT. Translated, it gives CASSYTGTDTEAFF.

As concerns this clone: This same CDR3 is encoded by further DNA sequences in the sample. V usage is TRBV5-1 and J usage is TRBJ2-5, with D uncertain. Germline loops: CDR1 SGHRS, CDR2 YFSETQ. Deletions cut 0 bases from V and 1 base from J, with 7 bases between. The CDR3 covers 14 residues. CDR3 DNA: TGCGCCAGCAGCTTGGGGACCTCCCAAGAGACCCAGTACTTC. It yields the protein CASSLGTSQETQYF.

The CDR3 DNA reads as TGCGCCAGCAGCTTGCCTGAGGGGGAGCAGTACTTC. This encodes CASSLPEGEQYF. The rearrangement links TRBV5-1 to TRBJ2-7; D assignment may be TRBD1 or TRBD2 (5 bases each). The CDR3 has 12 residues. Germline CDR1 reads SGHRS; CDR2 reads YFSETQ. V was shortened by 1 base and J by 7 bases, with 9 bases between the two germline ends.

This chain connects TRBV2 to TRBJ2-5; TRBD2 is a possible D gene (5 bases). The CDR3 is 15 residues long. The germline gives CDR1 SNHLY, CDR2 FYNNEI. V lost 3 bases, J lost 4 bases, and 15 bases lay in between. CDR3 sequence (DNA): TGTGCCAGCAGTGATGGCGGGCTGGGGTCAGAGACCCAGTACTTC. This sequence encodes CASSDGGLGSETQYF.

The rearrangement uses TRBV5-1 and TRBJ1-2; 7 bases are a match to TRBD1. The CDR3 is 15 residues long. The junction had 3 bases not matched to a gene; V was cut back by 0 bases and J by 1 base. In germline, CDR1 is SGHRS, CDR2 YFSETQ. The CDR3 is CASSLAGGGNYGYTF. The CDR3, as DNA: TGCGCCAGCAGCTTGGCAGGGGGTGGTAACTATGGCTACACCTTC.

This chain links TRBV7-9 with TRBJ2-2; D gene ambiguous. Germline V lookup: CDR1 SEHNR, CDR2 FQNEAQ (reference sequence). Trimming stripped 5 bases from V and 4 bases from J, with 14 bases between. This CDR3 has 15 amino acids. This CDR3 reads CASSAPPLGTGELFF. In DNA, the CDR3 is TGTGCCAGCAGCGCACCCCCATTAGGCACCGGGGAGCTGTTTTTT.

The V and J genes are TRBV27 and TRBJ2-5; D call uncertain. Germline V gene data show CDR1 as MNHEY and CDR2 as SMNVEV (reference sequence). This CDR3 has 13 amino acids. Trimming removed 9 bases at V and 4 bases at J, with 15 bases between. CDR3 coding DNA: TGTGCCAGTTCCAGCACGCCTCCAGAGACCCAGTACTTC. Its translation is CASSSTPPETQYF.

The CDR3 loop is CASTRPTSSYEQYF. CDR3 sequence (DNA): TGTGCCAGCACCCGACCAACGAGCTCCTACGAGCAGTACTTC. This chain uses TRBV6-5 with TRBJ2-7; D unclear. Trimming left V 7 bases short and J 0 bases short, with 13 bases between. This CDR3 has 14 amino acids. Germline-derived CDR1 and CDR2 are MNHEY and SVGAGI.

With regard to this clone: A junction boundary mismatches the germline segment, possibly from a read error. The chain has TRBV7-2 and TRBJ2-7; TRBD2 matches at 9 bases. The germline CDR1 and CDR2 sequences are SGHTA and FQGNSA. The length of the CDR3 is 15 residues. The CDR3 region is CASSRTAGGSSEQYF. CDR3 nucleotides: TGTGCCAGCAGCCGGACGGCGGGAGGGTCCTCCGAGCAGTACTTC.

The rearrangement joins TRBV2 to TRBJ2-5; D unclear. The germline V and J ends were trimmed by 5 bases and 4 bases, with 8 bases remaining between them. The length of the CDR3 is 12 residues. Germline V lookup: CDR1 SNHLY, CDR2 FYNNEI. The CDR3 DNA reads TGTGCCAGCAGTCTCTTCCGAGAGACCCAGTACTTC. It is translated as CASSLFRETQYF.

This rearrangement joins TRBV10-3 to TRBJ2-7; 9 nucleotides line up with TRBD2. This CDR3 region has 15 residues. V lost 8 bases and J lost 0; bases outside the gene matches: 8. The germline V gene encodes CDR1 ENHRY and CDR2 SYGVKD. The CDR3 region is CAIGAGGPLSYEQYF. As DNA, the CDR3 is TGTGCCATCGGGGCGGGAGGGCCCCTCTCCTACGAGCAGTACTTC.

This chain uses TRBV10-3 with TRBJ2-7; 7 nucleotides align to TRBD1. V shed 9 bases, J shed 6 bases, and the junction held 5 bases outside the gene matches. The CDR3 consists of 11 residues. Germline CDR1 is ENHRY and CDR2 is SYGVKD. CDR3 sequence (DNA): TGTGCCATTAGGGCAGGGGGCGAGCAGTACTTC. This translates into CAIRAGGEQYF.

The chain combines TRBV2 with TRBJ1-4; unclear D gene. CDR1 and CDR2 from the germline V gene are SNHLY and FYNNEI. V lost 4 bases to trimming and J lost 5 bases, with 11 bases between them. The CDR3 runs to 14 residues. This chain's CDR3 is CASSVGSPNEKLFF. CDR3 sequence (DNA): TGTGCCAGCAGTGTAGGCTCCCCGAATGAAAAACTGTTTTTT.

The chain carries TRBV11-2 and TRBJ1-2; no reliable D call. Between the trimmed V and J ends, which lost 0 bases and 8 bases, there was a span of 4 bases. The germline V gene encodes CDR1 SGHAT and CDR2 FQNNGV. The CDR3 runs to 11 residues. The DNA for the CDR3 is TGTGCCAGCAGCTTAGATCGCGGCTACACCTTC. Protein product: CASSLDRGYTF.

The chain couples TRBV6-1 to TRBJ2-7; D is uncertain. CDR1 and CDR2 (germline): MNHNS, SASEGT. V lost 2 bases, J lost 7 bases, and 15 bases lay in between. The CDR3 totals 14 residues. Here the CDR3 reads CASSEIQKLREQYF. CDR3 coding DNA: TGTGCCAGCAGTGAAATCCAAAAACTCAGGGAGCAGTACTTC.

This clone has only a few counts. The J gene is TRBJ1-2, the V gene TRBV7-3, with 9 bases matching TRBD1. This CDR3 region has 13 residues. CDR1 SGHTA and CDR2 FQGTGA come from the germline V gene. The J segment lost 8 bases and the V segment lost 2 bases, leaving 3 bases of the junction unmatched. In DNA form, the CDR3 reads TGTGCCAGCAGCTTAGGGACAGGGCAAGGCTACACCTTC. Amino acid sequence: CASSLGTGQGYTF.

This rearrangement joins TRBV10-3 to TRBJ1-5; possibly TRBD1 for D (6 bases). Germline loops: CDR1 ENHRY, CDR2 SYGVKD. V was shortened by 11 bases and J by 5 bases, with 13 bases between the two germline ends. This CDR3 has 12 residues. The CDR3: CAARGADQPQHF. The CDR3, as DNA: TGTGCCGCGAGGGGGGCAGATCAGCCCCAGCATTTT.

The chain couples TRBV30 to TRBJ1-2; a possible D gene is TRBD1 (6 bases). The germline V gene encodes CDR1 GTSNPN and CDR2 SVGIG (reference sequence). Trimming removed 4 bases at V and 2 bases at J, with 20 bases between. The CDR3 runs 16 residues. CDR3 coding DNA: TGTGCCTGGATTTCAGAGGGGGACACCCAAAACTATGGCTACACCTTC. Its translation: CAWISEGDTQNYGYTF.

This clone was seen just once. This CDR3 reads CASSPRGQLDTQYF. For the CDR3, the DNA is TGTGCCAGCAGCCCGAGGGGACAGTTAGATACGCAGTATTTT. The chain joins TRBV11-3 to TRBJ2-3, with 7 bases aligning to TRBD1. Germline CDR1 SGHNT, CDR2 YENEEA. This CDR3 region has 14 residues. Germline trimming cut 5 bases from V and 5 bases from J; bases unmatched to any gene: 7.

This clone came up once. The rearrangement links TRBV5-6 to TRBJ1-1, with no clear D. This CDR3 is built from 13 residues. The V gene's germline CDR1 is SGHDT and CDR2 YYEEEE. Deletions cut 0 bases from V and 4 bases from J, with 7 bases between. CDR3 DNA: TGTGCCAGCAGCTTGGCCGGGTTCACTGAAGCTTTCTTT. Its translation: CASSLAGFTEAFF. Full variable domain (missing parts from reference TRBV5-6 and TRBJ1-1): DAGVTQSPTHLIKTRGQQVTLRCSPKSGHDTVSWYQQALGQGPQFIFQYYEEEERQRGNFPDRFSGHQFPNYSSELNVNALLLGDSALYLCASSLAGFTEAFFGQGTRLTVV.

The chain recombines TRBV7-2 with TRBJ2-2; 7 bases agree with TRBD1. Trimming took 6 bases from V and 1 from J; bases not matched to a gene: 5. From germline, CDR1 is SGHTA and CDR2 FQGNSA. This CDR3 contains 15 residues. The CDR3 DNA reads TGTGCCAGCAGTTCGTGGACAGGGAACACCGGGGAGCTGTTTTTT. Translation: CASSSWTGNTGELFF.

This clone showed up just once. The rearrangement joins TRBV6-1 to TRBJ2-2, with 7 bases aligning to TRBD1. The CDR3 has 14 residues. With V trimmed by 5 bases and J by 4 bases, 4 bases remained unmatched. Per the germline V gene, CDR1 is MNHNS and CDR2 is SASEGT. For the CDR3, the DNA is TGTGCCAGCAGTAGACAGGGTAGCACCGGGGAGCTGTTTTTT. Protein: CASSRQGSTGELFF.